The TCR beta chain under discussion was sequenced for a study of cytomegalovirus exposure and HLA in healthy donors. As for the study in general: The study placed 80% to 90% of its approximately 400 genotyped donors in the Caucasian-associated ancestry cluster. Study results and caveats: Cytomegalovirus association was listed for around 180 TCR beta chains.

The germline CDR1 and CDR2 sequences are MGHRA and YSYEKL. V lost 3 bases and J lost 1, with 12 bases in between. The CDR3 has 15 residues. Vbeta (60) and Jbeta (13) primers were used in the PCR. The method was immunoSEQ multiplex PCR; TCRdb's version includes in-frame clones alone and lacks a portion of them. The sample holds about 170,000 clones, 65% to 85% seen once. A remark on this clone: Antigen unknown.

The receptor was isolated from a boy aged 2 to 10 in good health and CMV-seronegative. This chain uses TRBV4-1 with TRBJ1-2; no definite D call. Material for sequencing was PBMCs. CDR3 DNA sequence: TGCGCCAGCAGCCAGGGAGAGCGGGATAACTATGGCTACACCTTC. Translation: CASSQGERDNYGYTF.